This record covers a single T cell receptor (beta chain). Its antigen is undetermined. This sample was taken from a study of long-term antiretroviral therapy in people with HIV. General observations from the study: Controls exceeded HIV repertoires in CDR3 length range. Dominant in the repertoire at all time points were clones expanded before ART.

The run of the v3.0 immunoSEQ assay was at survey level. This table comes from immunoSEQ multiplex PCR, and its TCRdb copy is limited to in-frame clones, with some not included. The table includes more than 20,000 clones, around 85% detected once. The CDR3 has 14 amino acids. Germline CDR1 SGHRS, CDR2 YFSETQ. The junction had 4 bases not matched to a gene; V was cut back by 4 bases and J by 0 bases. Sequenced here: unsorted PBMCs, sampled roughly 4 years after starting antiretroviral therapy. The sequence derives from a man younger than 30 with HIV. V usage is TRBV5-1 and J usage is TRBJ2-7; 7 bases match TRBD1. CDR3 loop: CASSTTGSSYEQYF. CDR3 DNA: TGCGCCAGCAGCACGACAGGGAGCTCCTACGAGCAGTACTTC.